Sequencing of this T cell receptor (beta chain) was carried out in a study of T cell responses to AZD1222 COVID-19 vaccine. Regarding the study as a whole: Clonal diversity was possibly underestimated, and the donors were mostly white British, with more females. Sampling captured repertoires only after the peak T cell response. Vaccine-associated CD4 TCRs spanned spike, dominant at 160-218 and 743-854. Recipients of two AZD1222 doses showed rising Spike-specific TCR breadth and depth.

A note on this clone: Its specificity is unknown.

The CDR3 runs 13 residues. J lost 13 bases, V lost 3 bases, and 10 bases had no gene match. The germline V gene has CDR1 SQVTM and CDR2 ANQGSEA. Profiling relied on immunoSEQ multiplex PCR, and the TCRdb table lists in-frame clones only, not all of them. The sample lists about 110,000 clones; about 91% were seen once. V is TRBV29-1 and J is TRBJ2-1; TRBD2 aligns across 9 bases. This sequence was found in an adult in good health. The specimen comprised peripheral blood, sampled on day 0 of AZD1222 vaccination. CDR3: CSVDGSSGRTQFF. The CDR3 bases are TGCAGCGTTGATGGGTCCAGCGGGAGGACACAGTTCTTC.